This entry concerns a single T cell receptor beta chain. It lacks a known antigen. No base qualities exist here, and no much larger clone lies one base off it. Each collaborating institution followed its own protocols to collect whole blood in K2EDTA tubes. For TCRbeta analysis, collaborator samples were shipped as frozen whole blood, as isolated PBMCs, or as DNA extracted from either sample type. TCRbeta CDR3 regions were amplified from genomic DNA by means of the immunoSEQ Assay, a bias-controlled multiplex PCR. The source study handled its data this way. Nucleated cell counts per sample were estimated from amplification of reference gene primers within the assay. Sequence reads were collapsed and filtered to measure the absolute abundance of every unique TCRbeta CDR3 rearrangement. Productive Simpson clonality was computed per sample as the square root of Simpson's diversity index over productive rearrangements. In TCRdb, the immuneACCESS table is reduced to in-frame sequences with V and J assigned. These tables do not hold every clone; where another copy was compared, an unresolved V gene accounts for under half, and the others remain unexplained. D and trimming come from the DNA, and the V and J calls and clone size come from that table. In this sample the table shows 150,000 to 180,000 clones, around 78% of which occur a single time. The ten largest clones add up to roughly 1.5% of the sample.

The data derive from a study of blood T cell repertoires in COVID-19 (dated by TCRdb to 2018 to 2021). A note on the overall study: Samples covering the acute and convalescent phases of COVID-19 were provided by collaborators in the United States, Italy and Spain. The prospective study material was composed of cDNA or gDNA derived from T cells, B-cell-depleted T cells, or PBMCs. The dataset comprised deeply sampled blood TCRbeta repertoires from subjects exposed to, actively infected with, or recovered from COVID-19. The repertoires were made available in a free public database intended to serve as a resource for research on the immune response to SARS-CoV-2. The samples were drawn from the first 160 participants of the ongoing ImmuneRACE study and from roughly 1,300 subjects provided by 6 global collaborators. A de-identified subject ID, COVID-19 status, age in years and sex were almost always included in the sample metadata. Where available, HLA class I and class II types were obtained from metadata supplied by the sample provider rather than from assay-based typing. Study-level results and caveats: How much clinical and demographic metadata was included differed by source and by participant, and the metadata was provided uncurated.

CDR1 and CDR2, looked up from the germline V gene, are SGHRS and YFSETQ. Compared with germline, V lacks 5 bases and J lacks 9 bases; bases without a gene match: 12. From its cysteine to its phenylalanine, the CDR3 spans 14 amino acids. The only DNA kept is the CDR3, 42 bases in frame from the first base. The chain employs TRBV5-1 and TRBJ2-3; TRBD1 fits 7 bases in the junction. Sequencing input: peripheral blood. This clonotype originated in a man older than 75 with acute or convalescent COVID-19. Here the CDR3 is given as CASRRGGMAETQYF. At the DNA level, the sequence is TGCGCCAGCAGAAGAGGGGGCATGGCGGAGACGCAGTATTTT.